Following are 15 T cell receptor beta chains from one sample sequenced in a study of blood T cell repertoires in COVID-19. This table comes from immunoSEQ multiplex PCR, and its TCRdb copy is limited to in-frame clones, with some not included. The sample has 200,000 or so clones; roughly 84% are singletons. The sample comprised PBMCs or T cells enriched from blood (not recorded which). All receptors derive from a man between 35 and 55 years old who had recovered from COVID-19.

This clone came up once. The V call is TRBV4-1, the J call TRBJ1-3, with unresolved D. Trimming pared 3 bases from V and 1 base from J, leaving 16 bases between. This CDR3 is built from 17 residues. Per the germline V gene, CDR1 is MGHRA and CDR2 is YSYEKL. The DNA of the CDR3 is TGCGCCAGCAGCCACGTTACTTTGAGAGAATCTGGAAACACCATATATTTT. This sequence encodes CASSHVTLRESGNTIYF.

V and J are TRBV3-1 (or the pseudogene TRBV3-2) and TRBJ2-3; 7 bases fit TRBD2. Trimming removed 1 base from V and 3 bases from J; junction bases left unmatched: 7. The CDR3 covers 16 residues. Per germline, CDR1 LGHDT and CDR2 YNNKEL (reference sequence). The CDR3 region has the DNA TGTGCCAGCAGCCAAGGCTTGAGACTAGCAACAGATACGCAGTATTTT. It yields the protein CASSQGLRLATDTQYF.

The rearrangement joins TRBV7-9 to TRBJ1-1, with 7 bases identical to TRBD1. The V and J ends lost 5 bases and 0 bases, in that order; junction bases with no gene match: 6. There are 15 residues in the CDR3. Germline-derived CDR1 and CDR2 are SEHNR and FQNEAQ (reference sequence). CDR3 sequence: CASSPRQGMNTEAFF. CDR3 nucleotides: TGTGCCAGCAGCCCCCGACAGGGTATGAACACTGAAGCTTTCTTT.

This chain uses TRBV3-1 (or the pseudogene TRBV3-2) with TRBJ2-1; weak D call: TRBD1 (6 bases). V lost 0 bases and J 3 bases, leaving 9 bases between the germline ends. This CDR3 is 15 amino acids long. In germline, CDR1 is LGHDT, CDR2 YNNKEL (reference sequence). In DNA, the CDR3 is TGTGCCAGCAGCCAAGAGGGGGCGGACTACAATGAGCAGTTCTTC. It yields the protein CASSQEGADYNEQFF.

Comments on this clone: The junction departs from the called germline gene at one end, perhaps through a read error. The chain is built from TRBV10-3 and TRBJ2-3; TRBD2 aligns across 9 bases. In germline, CDR1 is ENHRY, CDR2 SYGVKD. The CDR3 is 14 residues long. CDR3 sequence reads: CAIRPGTSKDTQYF. Here the CDR3 DNA reads TGTGCCATCAGGCCCGGGACTAGCAAAGATACGCAGTATTTT.

This clone was observed a single time. V usage is TRBV6-4 and J usage is TRBJ1-3; D is perhaps TRBD1 (5 bases). Between the trimmed V and J ends, which lost 2 bases and 0 bases, there was a span of 14 bases. This CDR3 is 17 amino acids long. Germline V gene lookup returns CDR1 MRHNA and CDR2 SNTAGT. DNA of the CDR3: TGTGCCAGCAGTGACCCACAGGCGGCAAGCTCTGGAAACACCATATATTTT. Amino acid sequence: CASSDPQAASSGNTIYF.

This clone has a handful of counts. The CDR3 ends on some other residue instead of the conserved phenylalanine or tryptophan, so this is likely a read error. The limits of the CDR3 on the DNA are not certain, so only TCRdb's listed CDR3 is given. This sequence joins TRBV23-1 and TRBJ1-3; the D call in the table, TRBD1, was not verified against the DNA. TRBV23-1 is placed among ORFs of uncertain function. The CDR3 length is 8 residues, termini included. The CDR3 sequence: CASSQSAT.

This clone is a singleton in its sample. The genes are TRBV5-8 and TRBJ1-2, with D possibly TRBD1 on 5 matching bases. The CDR3 length is 13 residues. Germline values: CDR1 SGHTS, CDR2 YDEGEE. Trimming shortened V by 0 bases and J by 8 bases, and 11 bases separated the two germline ends. Here the CDR3 reads CASSLVGAEGYTF. The DNA of the CDR3 is TGTGCCAGCAGCTTGGTAGGGGCAGAAGGCTACACCTTC.

The V call is TRBV5-7, the J call TRBJ1-2, with no clear D. TRBV5-7 is an ORF; its function is uncertain. Trimming took off 1 base at V and 1 base at J, with 5 bases between the two ends. The CDR3 covers 13 residues. CDR3 DNA sequence: TGTGCCAGCAGCTTGCGGGGTAACTATGGCTACACCTTC. This codes for CASSLRGNYGYTF.

V is TRBV30 and J is TRBJ1-6, with unresolved D. Germline V lookup: CDR1 GTSNPN, CDR2 SVGIG (reference sequence). This CDR3 region has 16 residues. Trimming removed 2 bases from V and 5 bases from J, with 16 bases in between. DNA of the CDR3: TGTGCCTGGAGTATGGTATATTCGGTAAATAATTCACCCCTCCACTTT. Translated, it gives CAWSMVYSVNNSPLHF.

The CDR3 loop is CASSPGGSNIMNTEAFF. The CDR3 region has the DNA TGTGCCAGCTCACCAGGCGGATCCAACATCATGAACACTGAAGCTTTCTTT. V usage is TRBV18 and J usage is TRBJ1-1; D ambiguous. Deletions cut 2 bases from V and 0 bases from J, with 16 bases between. The CDR3 consists of 17 residues. CDR1 KGHSH and CDR2 LQKENI come from the germline V gene.

V and J are TRBV7-8 and TRBJ2-7; the match to TRBD1 covers 7 bases. The V gene end was trimmed by 5 bases and the J gene end by 3 bases; junction bases not matched to a gene: 10. Germline V lookup: CDR1 SGHVS, CDR2 FQNEAQ. The CDR3 spans 15 residues. The CDR3 DNA is TGTGCCAGCAGCCTCCCCTCACGACAGGGCTACGAGCAGTACTTC. Translation: CASSLPSRQGYEQYF.

The J gene is TRBJ1-1, the V gene TRBV19; a possible D gene is TRBD1 (5 bases). Deletions cut 4 bases from V and 4 bases from J, with 10 bases between. CDR1 LNHDA and CDR2 SQIVND come from the germline V gene (reference sequence). This CDR3 contains 13 residues. DNA for the CDR3: TGTGCCAGTAGTAGGCGGGGGATCACTGAAGCTTTCTTT. Translation: CASSRRGITEAFF.

The V and J genes are TRBV30 and TRBJ2-2; no definite D call. This CDR3 is 12 amino acids long. V shed 3 bases and J shed 3 bases, with 5 bases lying between them. CDR1 GTSNPN and CDR2 SVGIG come from the germline V gene (reference sequence). The CDR3 nucleotides read TGTGCCTGGAGGAGATACACCGGGGAGCTGTTTTTT. Its protein is CAWRRYTGELFF.

This clone was picked up one time. The chain's CDR3 is CASSLVPGSYEQYF. The CDR3 nucleotides are TGTGCCAGCAGCTTAGTTCCGGGAAGCTACGAGCAGTACTTC. The rearrangement links TRBV7-9 to TRBJ2-7; D might be TRBD2 (5 bases). V was pared by 1 base and J by 3 bases, with 10 bases between. Germline lookup yields CDR1 SEHNR and CDR2 FQNEAQ (reference sequence). This CDR3 is built from 14 residues.